What follows are 15 T cell receptor beta chains derived from one specimen sequenced in a study of blood T cells in healthy people across ages. It was with a sample-barcoded 5' primer and a J-beta primer mix that a second PCR of about 6 to 12 cycles was run. Each CDR3 protein gets one entry after TCRdb re-called the 5' RACE reads with MiXCR. The sample lists 700,000 or so distinct CDR3 sequences; approximately 40% were seen once. Sequenced: blood. The receptors here all came from a man older than 75 in good health.

The sample holds a few counts of this clonotype. V gene TRBV9 combines with J gene TRBJ2-1; 8 positions match TRBD1. Trimming took 4 bases from V and 6 from J; bases not matched to a gene: 12. The CDR3 loop spans 16 amino acids. Germline-derived CDR1 and CDR2 are SGDLS and YYNGEE. In DNA, the CDR3 is TGTGCCAGCAGCTCCAAGGGGGGACAGGTCAGCAATGAGCAGTTCTTC. This codes for CASSSKGGQVSNEQFF. The full variable domain, completed using reference TRBV9 and TRBJ2-1, is DSGVTQTPKHLITATGQRVTLRCSPRSGDLSVYWYQQSLDQGLQFLIQYYNGEERAKGNILERFSAQQFPDLHSELNLSSLELGDSALYFCASSSKGGQVSNEQFFGPGTRLTVL.

The chain joins TRBV6-2 or TRBV6-3 to TRBJ2-1; 9 bases agree with TRBD2. V dropped 6 bases and J dropped 6; count of bases not matched to a gene: 6. CDR1 MNHEY and CDR2 SVGEGT come from the germline V gene. The CDR3 spans 14 residues. The CDR3 is CASRWTSAINEQFF. For the CDR3, the DNA is TGTGCCAGCAGGTGGACTAGCGCGATCAATGAGCAGTTCTTC.

This clonotype was picked up a small number of times. This sequence joins TRBV28 and TRBJ2-1; TRBD2 matches 8 bases. Germline CDR1 and CDR2: MDHEN and SYDVKM. V shed 2 bases, J shed 8 bases, and the junction held 8 bases outside the gene matches. The CDR3 has 15 amino acids. The CDR3 region is CASSLNGGASDEQFF. The CDR3 region has the DNA TGTGCCAGCAGTTTAAACGGGGGGGCTAGTGATGAGCAGTTCTTC.

This clonotype was found a few times. This rearrangement joins TRBV6-2 or TRBV6-3 to TRBJ2-7; D is perhaps TRBD2 (6 bases). CDR1 is MNHEY, CDR2 SVGEGT, per germline. The CDR3 has 17 residues. The germline V and J ends were trimmed by 7 bases and 2 bases, with 24 bases remaining between them. DNA for the CDR3: TGTGCCAGCACCTTGAGGCCGTGGACTACCCAAACCTACGAGCAGTACTTC. Protein product: CASTLRPWTTQTYEQYF.

This clonotype has just a few counts. The chain employs TRBV20-1 and TRBJ1-2; D unresolved. This CDR3 has 13 amino acids. V was pared by 3 bases and J by 2 bases, with 10 bases between. Germline CDR1 is DFQATT and CDR2 is SNEGSKA (reference sequence). CDR3 DNA: TGCAGTGCTAGTTGGCAGCGGAACTATGGCTACACCTTC. This gives the protein CSASWQRNYGYTF.

This clonotype has just a few counts. The rearrangement joins TRBV20-1 to TRBJ2-7; 8 bases line up with TRBD2. V lost 3 bases to trimming and J lost 5 bases; unmatched junction nucleotides: 12. The CDR3 sequence is 15 residues long. Germline CDR1 is DFQATT and CDR2 is SNEGSKA (reference sequence). The CDR3 coding sequence is TGCAGTGCTAGCCCGGAAGTAGCGGGACGGCACGAGCAGTACTTC. This encodes CSASPEVAGRHEQYF.

This sequence joins TRBV24-1 and TRBJ2-1; 8 bases align to TRBD2. With V trimmed by 3 bases and J by 6 bases, 6 bases remained unmatched. The CDR3 length is 15 residues. Germline V gene data show CDR1 as KGHDR and CDR2 as SFDVKD. The CDR3 loop reads CATSDNGGALNEQFF. In DNA, the CDR3 is TGTGCCACCAGTGATAACGGGGGGGCTCTCAATGAGCAGTTCTTC.

This clonotype was recorded at least ten times. The chain combines TRBV6-2 or TRBV6-3 with TRBJ2-5; 8 bases line up with TRBD2. CDR3 size: 16 residues. In germline, CDR1 is MNHEY, CDR2 SVGEGT. With 4 bases clipped from V and 5 bases from J, the junction kept 12 bases outside the gene matches. The CDR3 DNA is TGTGCCAGCAGTTCCATCAGAGCGGGAGTCAGGGAGACCCAGTACTTC. Translation: CASSSIRAGVRETQYF.

The chain couples TRBV7-2 to TRBJ2-3, with TRBD2 as a possible D gene (6 bases). The CDR3 sequence is 16 residues long. Trimming shortened V by 1 base and J by 0 bases, and 11 bases separated the two germline ends. CDR1 SGHTA and CDR2 FQGNSA come from the germline V gene. In nucleotides, the CDR3 is TGTGCCAGCAGCTTAGTGGCGGGGCAGAGCACAGATACGCAGTATTTT. Translation gives CASSLVAGQSTDTQYF.

The chain couples TRBV2 to TRBJ2-5; TRBD1 is a possible D gene (6 bases). The germline V gene encodes CDR1 SNHLY and CDR2 FYNNEI. This CDR3 is built from 15 residues. V lost 6 bases and J 5 bases, leaving 19 bases between the germline ends. CDR3 residues: CASRAGVIRLETQYF. DNA for the CDR3: TGTGCCAGCAGGGCAGGGGTGATAAGATTGGAGACCCAGTACTTC.

This clonotype was detected only a few times. J is TRBJ2-7 and V is TRBV28; TRBD1 matches 7 bases. The CDR3 is made up of 19 amino acids. The trim removed 3 bases at V and 2 bases at J, leaving 19 bases unmatched. Germline V gene lookup returns CDR1 MDHEN and CDR2 SYDVKM. The CDR3 is CASSLVFDTRGNGTYEQYF. The CDR3 DNA reads as TGTGCCAGCAGTTTGGTCTTTGATACCAGGGGGAATGGAACCTACGAGCAGTACTTC.

The V gene is TRBV5-1, the J gene TRBJ1-1; 9 bases are a match to TRBD1. V dropped 3 bases and J dropped 1; count of bases not matched to a gene: 4. Germline values: CDR1 SGHRS, CDR2 YFSETQ. The CDR3 spans 15 residues. DNA for the CDR3: TGCGCCAGCAGCTCGGTGGGACAGGGGAACACTGAAGCTTTCTTT. Translation: CASSSVGQGNTEAFF. Looking up the rest from reference TRBV5-1 and TRBJ1-1 gives the full variable domain: KAGVTQTPRYLIKTRGQQVTLSCSPISGHRSVSWYQQTPGQGLQFLFEYFSETQRNKGNFPGRFSGRQFSNSRSEMNVSTLELGDSALYLCASSSVGQGNTEAFFGQGTRLTVV.

The chain combines TRBV7-9 with TRBJ2-3, with 8 nucleotides matching TRBD1. Per germline, CDR1 SEHNR and CDR2 FQNEAQ (reference sequence). Unmatched junction bases numbered 10, after V lost 2 bases and J lost 6 bases. This CDR3 has 16 residues. The CDR3 sequence: CASSLRRDRRGDTQYF. In DNA, the CDR3 is TGTGCCAGCAGCTTACGTCGGGACAGGAGGGGGGATACGCAGTATTTT. The full variable domain, rest sourced from reference TRBV7-9 and TRBJ2-3, is DTGVSQNPRHKITKRGQNVTFRCDPISEHNRLYWYRQTLGQGPEFLTYFQNEAQLEKSRLLSDRFSAERPKGSFSTLEIQRTEQGDSAMYLCASSLRRDRRGDTQYFGPGTRLTVL.

The chain couples TRBV5-1 to TRBJ2-5, with 8 positions matching TRBD1. CDR1 is SGHRS and CDR2 is YFSETQ in the germline V gene. This CDR3 comprises 14 residues. The junction had 3 bases not matched to a gene; V was cut back by 3 bases and J by 2 bases. Here the CDR3 reads CASSSQGAQETQYF. CDR3 nucleotide sequence: TGCGCCAGCAGCTCGCAGGGGGCGCAAGAGACCCAGTACTTC. The whole variable domain, remainder taken from reference TRBV5-1 and TRBJ2-5, is KAGVTQTPRYLIKTRGQQVTLSCSPISGHRSVSWYQQTPGQGLQFLFEYFSETQRNKGNFPGRFSGRQFSNSRSEMNVSTLELGDSALYLCASSSQGAQETQYFGPGTRLLVL.

J is TRBJ2-1 and V is TRBV5-1; 8 bases agree with TRBD2. V trimming: 0 bases; J trimming: 3 bases; junction bases outside the gene matches: 8. The germline V gene encodes CDR1 SGHRS and CDR2 YFSETQ. The CDR3 loop spans 17 amino acids. The CDR3 DNA reads TGCGCCAGCAGCTTGGCCGGGAGGGACGGAGGCTACAATGAGCAGTTCTTC. Its protein is CASSLAGRDGGYNEQFF. The full variable domain, completed using reference TRBV5-1 and TRBJ2-1, is KAGVTQTPRYLIKTRGQQVTLSCSPISGHRSVSWYQQTPGQGLQFLFEYFSETQRNKGNFPGRFSGRQFSNSRSEMNVSTLELGDSALYLCASSLAGRDGGYNEQFFGPGTRLTVL.